This T cell receptor beta chain was captured in a study of blood T cell repertoires in COVID-19. About the study: Donors in the United States, Italy and Spain gave samples during acute or convalescent COVID-19. The cDNA or gDNA used as material had been derived from T cells, B-cell-depleted T cells, or PBMCs.

In the authors' methods: Estimation of nucleated cell counts was performed using reference gene primer amplification. This table comes from immunoSEQ multiplex PCR, and its TCRdb copy is limited to in-frame clones, with some not included. V, J and clone size reflect that table, while D and trimming were determined from the DNA. This sample has 180,000 or so clones, with around four fifths found just once. V was clipped by 4 bases and J by 10 bases, with 11 bases between them. The CDR3 runs 12 residues. The germline gives CDR1 MNHEY, CDR2 SVGEGT. The Seattle site enrolled patients during active infection and followed them longitudinally.

The sequencing input was peripheral blood. The chain employs TRBV6-2 or TRBV6-3 and TRBJ2-1, with D tentatively TRBD1 (6 bases). The receptor's source is a woman aged 70 to 79 with COVID-19, enrolled during active disease. CDR3 in amino acids: CASSSQGGEQFF. CDR3 coding DNA: TGTGCCAGCAGTTCACAGGGTGGGGAGCAGTTCTTC.